This T cell receptor (beta chain) was obtained from a study of blood T cell repertoires in COVID-19. Overall study context: Acute and convalescent COVID-19 specimens originated in the United States, Italy and Spain. Sources were T cells, B-cell-depleted T cells, or PBMCs; the material itself was cDNA or gDNA.

In the authors' methods: Estimates of nucleated cell counts were drawn from the amplification of reference gene primers. Only in-frame clones appear in the TCRdb table, and some are missing; sequencing was by immunoSEQ multiplex PCR. Clone size and the V and J calls come from that table; the DNA yielded D and trimming. This sample yields tens of thousands of clones, of which roughly 88% are seen a single time; 11% belongs to the top ten. J lost 13 bases, V lost 3 bases, and 12 bases had no gene match. The CDR3 has 13 amino acids. Germline assignment: CDR1 SGHDT and CDR2 YYEEEE. The TCR originated in a man aged 80 or over with acute or convalescent COVID-19. The specimen was peripheral blood. The chain couples TRBV5-6 to TRBJ2-5, with 7 bases aligning to TRBD1. DNA of the CDR3: TGTGCCAGCAGCTCGTCAAAACCGGGACAGTCGTACTTC. Translation gives CASSSSKPGQSYF.